This TCR beta chain was sequenced for a study of blood T cell repertoires in COVID-19 (TCRdb year 2020). About the study as a whole: Samples from collaborators originated in the United States, Italy and Spain and spanned both the acute and convalescent phases of COVID-19. The material from the prospective study consisted of cDNA or gDNA derived from T cells, B-cell-depleted T cells, or PBMCs. The dataset comprised deeply sampled blood TCRbeta repertoires from subjects exposed to, actively infected with, or recovered from COVID-19. The repertoires were released in a freely available public database intended as a resource for research on the immune response to SARS-CoV-2. The samples were drawn from two sources: the first 160 participants of the ongoing ImmuneRACE study, and 1,000 to 1,500 subjects contributed by 6 global collaborators. A de-identified subject ID, COVID-19 status, age in years and sex were almost always included in the sample metadata. Where HLA class I and class II types were available, the types were taken from metadata supplied by the sample provider, not from assay-based typing.

TCRbeta CDR3 regions were amplified from genomic DNA using the immunoSEQ Assay, a bias-controlled multiplex PCR. Under the source paper's analysis protocol: The number of nucleated cells in each sample was estimated by amplification of reference gene primers within the assay. To quantify the absolute abundance of each unique TCRbeta CDR3 rearrangement, sequence reads were collapsed and filtered. For each sample, productive Simpson clonality was calculated as the square root of Simpson's diversity index over productive rearrangements. TCRdb carries this immuneACCESS record with in-frame sequences only. Its versions omit some clonotypes, under half of them owing to an unresolved V gene in the studies checked, with the rest unexplained. That table furnishes V, J and clone size, whereas the DNA furnished D and trimming. The sample yields more than 55,000 clones; 70% to 85% were counted once. The ten most abundant clones make up roughly 32% of the sample.

As to this clone: The antigen it recognizes is unknown. Per-base quality was not reported, and no clone a single base away is much larger than it.

Findings and caveats that apply to the study as a whole: Clinical and demographic metadata were provided uncurated, with the amount varying by source and participant.

Each collaborating institution followed its own protocols to collect whole blood in K2EDTA tubes. For TCRbeta analysis, collaborator samples were shipped as frozen whole blood, as isolated PBMCs, or as DNA extracted from either sample type. Its CDR3 holds 14 amino acids, cysteine through phenylalanine. The kept DNA is CDR3 alone, 42 bases in frame from the first base. The CDR1 and CDR2 encoded by the germline V gene are SGHTA and FQGNSA. A distance of 11 bases separates the germline ends of V and J, which lose 5 bases and 0 bases respectively. The sequencing sample was made of peripheral blood. This TCR came from a human donor in a cohort sampled during active COVID-19. The sequence joins TRBV7-2 to TRBJ2-7, with the D segment identity uncertain. The base sequence is TGTGCCAGCAGCCTCCCGGAGAGCTCCTACGAGCAGTACTTC. The translation is CASSLPESSYEQYF.